One sample yielded the 8 T cell receptor beta chains listed below, sequenced in a study of T cells expressing NK-cell markers. TCRdb re-called the 5' RACE reads and shows each CDR3 protein once, DNA omitted. This sample's table reports 300,000 to 500,000 distinct CDR3 sequences. Sequencing was carried out using blood T cells: a sorted CD56 or NKG2C T cell subset, CD4+ or CD8+ T cells, or bulk PBMC T cells (not recorded which). The receptors originated from a woman in her 50s in good health.

This rearrangement joins TRBV27 to TRBJ2-7; TCRdb outputs TRBD1, but without DNA this stays unchecked. The CDR3 extends over 15 amino acids. Germline V gives CDR1 MNHEY, CDR2 SMNVEV (reference sequence). The CDR3: CASSYIRGLFYEQYF.

This rearrangement joins TRBV12-3 or TRBV12-4 to TRBJ2-1; with no DNA, the TCRdb D assignment of TRBD2 cannot be verified. The CDR3 sequence is 20 residues long. The CDR3: CASSHGIYSGRALRDNEQFF.

V and J are TRBV5-6 and TRBJ2-7; TCRdb returns TRBD1, unconfirmable since there is no DNA. The CDR3 runs to 16 residues. CDR1 is SGHDT, CDR2 YYEEEE, per germline. CDR3 in amino acids: CASSPPWGEGFAEQYF.

The genes are TRBV12-3 or TRBV12-4 and TRBJ2-1; TCRdb's assignment of TRBD2 cannot be checked, as there is no DNA. The CDR3 contains 17 residues. The CDR3 is CASSPRNAGWGLGEQFF.

The genes are TRBV5-1 and TRBJ2-3. The CDR3 consists of 15 residues. CDR1 and CDR2 (germline): SGHRS, YFSETQ. This chain's CDR3 is CASSSGYLATDTQYF.

This chain uses TRBV7-3 with TRBJ2-7; as DNA is missing, the TRBD1 call by TCRdb cannot be tested. The CDR3 is made up of 15 amino acids. Germline V gene lookup returns CDR1 SGHTA and CDR2 FQGTGA. The CDR3 spells CASSPRAAALGEQYF.

This sequence joins TRBV5-1 and TRBJ2-1; TCRdb proposes TRBD2, but this gene call is untestable without DNA. The CDR3 spans 16 residues. Germline lookup yields CDR1 SGHRS and CDR2 YFSETQ. CDR3 sequence: CASSLRGLAGVYEQFF. Complete variable domain (other parts from reference TRBV5-1 and TRBJ2-1): KAGVTQTPRYLIKTRGQQVTLSCSPISGHRSVSWYQQTPGQGLQFLFEYFSETQRNKGNFPGRFSGRQFSNSRSEMNVSTLELGDSALYLCASSLRGLAGVYEQFFGPGTRLTVL.

V usage is TRBV7-9 and J usage is TRBJ2-3; with no DNA, the TCRdb D assignment of TRBD2 cannot be verified. This CDR3 has 17 residues. Germline CDR1 reads SEHNR; CDR2 reads FQNEAQ (reference sequence). The CDR3: CASSLEGLAGPRDTQYF.